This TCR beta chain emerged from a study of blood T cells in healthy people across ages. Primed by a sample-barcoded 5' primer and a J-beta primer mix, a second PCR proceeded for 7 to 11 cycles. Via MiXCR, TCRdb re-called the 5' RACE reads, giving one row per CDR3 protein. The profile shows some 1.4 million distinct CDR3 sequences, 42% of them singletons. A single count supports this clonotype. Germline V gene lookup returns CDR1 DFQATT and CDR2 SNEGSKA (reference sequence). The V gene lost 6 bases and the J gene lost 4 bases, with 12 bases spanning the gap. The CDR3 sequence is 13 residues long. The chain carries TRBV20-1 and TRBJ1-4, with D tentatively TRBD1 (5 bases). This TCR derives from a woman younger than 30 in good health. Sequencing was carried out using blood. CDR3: CSAGQIYNEKLFF. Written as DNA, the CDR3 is TGCAGTGCGGGGCAGATTTATAATGAAAAACTGTTTTTT.